The entry below gives a single T cell receptor beta chain sequence along with its context. Its antigen specificity is not known. No base quality values were provided; no much bigger clone lies one nucleotide off. The CDR3, cysteine through phenylalanine, is 18 amino acids long. The DNA shown is the 54-base CDR3, in frame from base 1. V lost 2 bases and J lost 4 bases; the stretch between them is 23 bases long. The germline V gene specifies KGHSH as CDR1 and LQKENI as CDR2. This sample is part of a study of blood T cell repertoires in COVID-19 (TCRdb year 2020). The study in broad terms: Samples covering the acute and convalescent phases of COVID-19 were provided by collaborators in the United States, Italy and Spain. The dataset comprised deeply sampled blood TCRbeta repertoires from subjects exposed to, actively infected with, or recovered from COVID-19. The sample metadata nearly always contained a de-identified subject ID, COVID-19 status, age in years and sex. Samples were obtained from the ongoing ImmuneRACE study (first 160 participants) and from 950 to 1,500 subjects provided by 6 global collaborators. HLA class I and class II types, where available, came from metadata supplied by the sample provider rather than from assay-based typing. The prospective study material was composed of cDNA or gDNA derived from T cells, B-cell-depleted T cells, or PBMCs. The repertoires were made available in a free public database intended to serve as a resource for research on the immune response to SARS-CoV-2. Results the study describes overall, beyond this receptor: Clinical and demographic metadata were provided uncurated, with the amount varying by source and participant.

TCRbeta CDR3 regions were amplified from genomic DNA by means of the immunoSEQ Assay, a bias-controlled multiplex PCR. On the study's bioinformatics: The number of nucleated cells in each sample was estimated from the amplification of reference gene primers within the assay. Sequence reads were collapsed and filtered to measure the absolute abundance of every unique TCRbeta CDR3 rearrangement. For each sample, productive Simpson clonality was calculated as the square root of Simpson's diversity index over productive rearrangements. TCRdb obtained this table from immuneACCESS and retained in-frame rearrangements with V and J assigned. These tables miss some clones; where compared with another copy, unresolved V genes account for less than half of the shortfall, and the remainder is unexplained. The V and J calls and the clone size are those of that table, but D and trimming were determined from the DNA. For this sample the table gives 200,000 or so clones, of which approximately 92% were detected only once. Together, the top ten hold 3% to 4% of the sample.

Participants in the prospective study were aged about 18 to 100 years, lived in 24 United States geographic areas, and enrolled through a virtual design. In the prospective study, participants were assigned to cohorts based on the clinical history participants reported in a screening survey and a study questionnaire. In the prospective study, whole blood, serum and a nasopharyngeal or oropharyngeal swab were collected from each participant by mobile phlebotomists. Additional blood draws and questionnaires over an approximately 2-month period could optionally be provided by prospective study participants. Blood samples from the prospective study were shipped frozen or at room temperature prior to DNA extraction.

The V and J segments used are TRBV18 and TRBJ1-2; the D gene is not confidently resolved. Sequencing was done on a sample of PBMCs or T cells enriched from blood (not recorded which). This sequence originates from a young woman in a cohort exposed to, infected with or recovered from COVID-19 (not recorded which). The nucleotides read TGTGCCAGCTCACCAAAGGAGACAAGCGGAGCCTTGGTCTATGGCTACACCTTC. It translates as CASSPKETSGALVYGYTF.